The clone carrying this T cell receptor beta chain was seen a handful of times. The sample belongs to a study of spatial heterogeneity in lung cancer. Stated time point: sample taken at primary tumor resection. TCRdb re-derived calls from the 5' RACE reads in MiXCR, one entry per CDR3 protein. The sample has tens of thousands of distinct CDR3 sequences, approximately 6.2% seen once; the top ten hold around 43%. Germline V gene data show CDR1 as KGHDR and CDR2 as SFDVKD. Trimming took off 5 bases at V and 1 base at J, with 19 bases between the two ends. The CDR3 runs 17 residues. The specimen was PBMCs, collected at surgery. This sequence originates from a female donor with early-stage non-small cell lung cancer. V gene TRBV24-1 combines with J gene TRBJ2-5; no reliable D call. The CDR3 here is CATSGQKATVSQETQYF. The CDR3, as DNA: TGTGCCACCAGTGGTCAGAAGGCTACCGTATCCCAAGAGACCCAGTACTTC.